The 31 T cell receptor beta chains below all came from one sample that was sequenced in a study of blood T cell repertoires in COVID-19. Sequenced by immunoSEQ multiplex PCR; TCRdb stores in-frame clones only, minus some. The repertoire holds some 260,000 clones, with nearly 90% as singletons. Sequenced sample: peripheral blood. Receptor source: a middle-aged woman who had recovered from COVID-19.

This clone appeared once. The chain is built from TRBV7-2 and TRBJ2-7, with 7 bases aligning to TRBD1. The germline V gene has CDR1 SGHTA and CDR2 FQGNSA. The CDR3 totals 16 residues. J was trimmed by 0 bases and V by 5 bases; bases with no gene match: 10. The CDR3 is CASSTRTGIPSYEQYF. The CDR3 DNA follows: TGTGCCAGCAGCACCCGGACAGGTATACCCTCCTACGAGCAGTACTTC. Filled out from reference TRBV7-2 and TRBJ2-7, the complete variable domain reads GAGVSQSPSNKVTEKGKDVELRCDPISGHTALYWYRQSLGQGLEFLIYFQGNSAPDKSGLPSDRFSAERTGGSVSTLTIQRTQQEDSAVYLCASSTRTGIPSYEQYFGPGTRLTVT.

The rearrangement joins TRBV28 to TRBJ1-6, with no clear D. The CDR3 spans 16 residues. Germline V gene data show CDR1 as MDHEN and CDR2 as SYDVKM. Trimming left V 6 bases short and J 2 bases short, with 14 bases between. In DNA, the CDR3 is TGTGCCAGCAGCCCCTCAGCAGGCCCCTATAATTCACCCCTCCACTTT. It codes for CASSPSAGPYNSPLHF. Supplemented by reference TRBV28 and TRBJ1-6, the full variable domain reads DVKVTQSSRYLVKRTGEKVFLECVQDMDHENMFWYRQDPGLGLRLIYFSYDVKMKEKGDIPEGYSVSREKKERFSLILESASTNQTSMYLCASSPSAGPYNSPLHFGNGTRLTVT.

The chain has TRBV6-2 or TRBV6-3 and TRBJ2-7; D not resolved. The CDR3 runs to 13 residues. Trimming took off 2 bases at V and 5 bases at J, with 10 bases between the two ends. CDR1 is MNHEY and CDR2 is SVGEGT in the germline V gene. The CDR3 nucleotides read TGTGCCAGCAGTTACGGGCTCTGGAACGAGCAGTACTTC. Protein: CASSYGLWNEQYF.

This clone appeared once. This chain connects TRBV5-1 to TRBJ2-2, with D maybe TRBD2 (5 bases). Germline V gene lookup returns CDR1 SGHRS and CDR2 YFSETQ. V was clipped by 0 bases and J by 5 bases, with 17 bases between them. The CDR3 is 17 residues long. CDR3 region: CASSLGTPIGWTGELFF. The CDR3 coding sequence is TGCGCCAGCAGCTTGGGGACTCCAATAGGTTGGACCGGGGAGCTGTTTTTT.

CDR3 nucleotide sequence: TGTGCCAGCAGCTTAGATGCGGCCTCACCCCTCCACTTT. Translating it yields CASSLDAASPLHF. The chain has TRBV11-3 and TRBJ1-6; D unclear. Trimming pared 0 bases from V and 10 bases from J, leaving 7 bases between. The CDR3 runs 13 residues. Germline CDR1 SGHNT, CDR2 YENEEA.

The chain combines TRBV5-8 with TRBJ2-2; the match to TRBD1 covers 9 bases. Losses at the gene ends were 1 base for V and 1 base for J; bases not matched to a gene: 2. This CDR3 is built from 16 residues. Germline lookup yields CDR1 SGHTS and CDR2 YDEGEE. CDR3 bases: TGTGCCAGCAGCTTGCACAGGGGGCAGAACACCGGGGAGCTGTTTTTT. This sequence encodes CASSLHRGQNTGELFF.

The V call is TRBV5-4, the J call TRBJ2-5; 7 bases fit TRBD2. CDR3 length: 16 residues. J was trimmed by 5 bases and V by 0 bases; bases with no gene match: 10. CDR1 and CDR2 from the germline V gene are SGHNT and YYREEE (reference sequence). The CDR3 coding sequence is TGTGCCAGCAGCTTGGGGGCTAGCGGAGTCGGGGAGACCCAGTACTTC. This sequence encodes CASSLGASGVGETQYF.

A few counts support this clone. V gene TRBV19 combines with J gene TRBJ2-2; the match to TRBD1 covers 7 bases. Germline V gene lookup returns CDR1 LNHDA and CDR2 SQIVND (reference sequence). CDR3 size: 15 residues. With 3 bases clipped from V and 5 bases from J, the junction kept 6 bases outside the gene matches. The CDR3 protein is CASSIEGAWTGELFF. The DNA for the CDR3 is TGTGCCAGTAGTATTGAGGGGGCGTGGACCGGGGAGCTGTTTTTT.

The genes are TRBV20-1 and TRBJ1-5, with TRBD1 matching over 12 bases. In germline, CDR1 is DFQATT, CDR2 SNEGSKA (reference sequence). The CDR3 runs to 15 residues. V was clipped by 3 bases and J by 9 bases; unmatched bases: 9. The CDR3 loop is CSASSGTGGDRPQHF. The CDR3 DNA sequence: TGCAGTGCTAGTTCCGGGACAGGGGGCGATCGGCCCCAGCATTTT.

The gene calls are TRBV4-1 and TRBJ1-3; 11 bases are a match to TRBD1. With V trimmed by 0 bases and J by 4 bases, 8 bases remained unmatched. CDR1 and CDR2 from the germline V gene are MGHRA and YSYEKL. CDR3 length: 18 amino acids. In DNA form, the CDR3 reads TGCGCCAGCAGCCAAGAGAGGACAGGGGGCGCGCAAGGAAACACCATATATTTT. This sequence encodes CASSQERTGGAQGNTIYF.

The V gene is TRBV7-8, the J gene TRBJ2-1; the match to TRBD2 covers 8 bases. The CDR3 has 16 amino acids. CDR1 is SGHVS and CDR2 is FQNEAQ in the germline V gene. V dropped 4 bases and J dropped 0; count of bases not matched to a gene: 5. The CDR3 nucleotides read TGTGCCAGCAGCTATGGGACTAGGAGCTCCTACAATGAGCAGTTCTTC. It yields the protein CASSYGTRSSYNEQFF.

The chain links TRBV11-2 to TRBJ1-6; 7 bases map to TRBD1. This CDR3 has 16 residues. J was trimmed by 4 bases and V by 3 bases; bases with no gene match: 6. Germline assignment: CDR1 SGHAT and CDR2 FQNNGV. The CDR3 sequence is CASSFGRQGYNSPLHF. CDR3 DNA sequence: TGTGCCAGCAGCTTTGGCCGACAGGGTTATAATTCACCCCTCCACTTT.

The CDR3 spells CASSGSINEKLFF. DNA for the CDR3: TGTGCCAGCTCCGGGTCCATTAATGAAAAACTGTTTTTT. V usage is TRBV18 and J usage is TRBJ1-4; no definite D call. V was clipped by 6 bases and J by 4 bases, with 9 bases between them. Germline V CDR1 and CDR2: KGHSH, LQKENI. This CDR3 region has 13 residues.

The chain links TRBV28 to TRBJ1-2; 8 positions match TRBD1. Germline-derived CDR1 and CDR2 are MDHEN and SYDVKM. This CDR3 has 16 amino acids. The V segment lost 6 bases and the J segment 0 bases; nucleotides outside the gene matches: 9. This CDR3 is CASRRQGFPSNYGYTF. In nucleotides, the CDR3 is TGTGCCAGCAGAAGACAGGGGTTCCCATCTAACTATGGCTACACCTTC.

CDR3 sequence reads: CASSLTGPDEKLFF. The CDR3 DNA reads TGTGCCAGCAGTTTGACAGGTCCAGATGAAAAACTGTTTTTT. The chain carries TRBV28 and TRBJ1-4, with D possibly matching TRBD1 (6 bases). Germline values: CDR1 MDHEN, CDR2 SYDVKM. The CDR3 contains 14 residues. Trimming removed 3 bases from V and 6 bases from J, with 11 bases in between.

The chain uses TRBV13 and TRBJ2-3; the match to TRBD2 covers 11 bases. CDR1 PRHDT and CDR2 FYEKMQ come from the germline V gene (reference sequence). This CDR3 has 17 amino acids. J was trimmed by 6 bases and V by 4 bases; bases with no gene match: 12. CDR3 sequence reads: CASSSYTSGGAPDTQYF. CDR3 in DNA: TGTGCCAGCAGCTCCTACACTAGCGGGGGCGCCCCGGATACGCAGTATTTT.

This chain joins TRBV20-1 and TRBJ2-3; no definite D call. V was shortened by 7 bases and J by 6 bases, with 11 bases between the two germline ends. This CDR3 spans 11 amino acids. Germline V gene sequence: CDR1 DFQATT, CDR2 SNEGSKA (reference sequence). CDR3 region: CSGTARDTQYF. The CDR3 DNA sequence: TGCAGTGGCACTGCCCGGGATACGCAGTATTTT.

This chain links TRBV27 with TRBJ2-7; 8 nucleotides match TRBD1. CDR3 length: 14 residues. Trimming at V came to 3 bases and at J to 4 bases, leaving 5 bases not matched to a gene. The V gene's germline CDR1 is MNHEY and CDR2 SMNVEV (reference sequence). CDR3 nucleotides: TGTGCCAGCAGTTTTTACGGACAGGGTTACGAGCAGTACTTC. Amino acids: CASSFYGQGYEQYF.

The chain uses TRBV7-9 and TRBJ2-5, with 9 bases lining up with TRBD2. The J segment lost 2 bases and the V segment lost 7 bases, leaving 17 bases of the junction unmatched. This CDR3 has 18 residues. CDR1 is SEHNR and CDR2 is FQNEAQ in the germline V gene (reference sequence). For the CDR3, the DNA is TGTGCCAGCACCTCAGGGGTGGTAGCGGGGGCTTTACAAGAGACCCAGTACTTC. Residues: CASTSGVVAGALQETQYF. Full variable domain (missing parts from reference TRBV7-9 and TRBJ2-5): DTGVSQNPRHKITKRGQNVTFRCDPISEHNRLYWYRQTLGQGPEFLTYFQNEAQLEKSRLLSDRFSAERPKGSFSTLEIQRTEQGDSAMYLCASTSGVVAGALQETQYFGPGTRLLVL.

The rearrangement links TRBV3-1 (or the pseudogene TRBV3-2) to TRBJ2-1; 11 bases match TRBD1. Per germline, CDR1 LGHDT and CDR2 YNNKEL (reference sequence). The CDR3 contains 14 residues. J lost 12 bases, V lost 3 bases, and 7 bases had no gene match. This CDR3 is CASSHGDRGYGQFF. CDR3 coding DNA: TGTGCCAGCAGCCACGGGGACAGGGGGTATGGGCAGTTCTTC.

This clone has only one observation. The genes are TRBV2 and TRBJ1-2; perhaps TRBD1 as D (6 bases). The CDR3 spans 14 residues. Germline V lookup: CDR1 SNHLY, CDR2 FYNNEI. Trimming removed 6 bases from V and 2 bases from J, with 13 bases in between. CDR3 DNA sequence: TGTGCCAGCAGCACAGGGATGGGGAACTATGGCTACACCTTC. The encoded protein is CASSTGMGNYGYTF.

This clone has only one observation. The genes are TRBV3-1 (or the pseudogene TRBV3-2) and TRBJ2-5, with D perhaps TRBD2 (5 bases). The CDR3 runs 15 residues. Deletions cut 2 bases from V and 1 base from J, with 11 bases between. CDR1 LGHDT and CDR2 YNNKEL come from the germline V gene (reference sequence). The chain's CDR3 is CASSQRGGGQETQYF. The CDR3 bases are TGTGCCAGCAGCCAACGGGGTGGAGGCCAAGAGACCCAGTACTTC.

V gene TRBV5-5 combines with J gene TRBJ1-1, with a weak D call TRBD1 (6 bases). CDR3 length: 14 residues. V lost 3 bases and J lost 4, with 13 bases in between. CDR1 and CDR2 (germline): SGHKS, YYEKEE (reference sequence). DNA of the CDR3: TGTGCCAGCAGCTCCGGGACAAAGGCCACTGAAGCTTTCTTT. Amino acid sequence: CASSSGTKATEAFF. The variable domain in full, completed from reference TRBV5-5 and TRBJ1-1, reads DAGVTQSPTHLIKTRGQQVTLRCSPISGHKSVSWYQQVLGQGPQFIFQYYEKEERGRGNFPDRFSARQFPNYSSELNVNALLLGDSALYLCASSSGTKATEAFFGQGTRLTVV.

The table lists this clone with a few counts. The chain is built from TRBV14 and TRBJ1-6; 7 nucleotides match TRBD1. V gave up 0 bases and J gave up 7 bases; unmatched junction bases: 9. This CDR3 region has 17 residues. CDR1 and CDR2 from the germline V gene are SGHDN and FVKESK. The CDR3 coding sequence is TGTGCCAGCAGCCAAGACCAGGGGGGACACGGAAATTCACCCCTCCACTTT. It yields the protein CASSQDQGGHGNSPLHF.

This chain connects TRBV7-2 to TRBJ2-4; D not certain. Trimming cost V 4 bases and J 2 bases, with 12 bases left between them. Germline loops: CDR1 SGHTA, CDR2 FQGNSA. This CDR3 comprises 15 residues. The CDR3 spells CASSSPFETKNIQYF. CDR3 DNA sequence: TGTGCCAGCAGCTCCCCCTTCGAGACCAAAAACATTCAGTACTTC.

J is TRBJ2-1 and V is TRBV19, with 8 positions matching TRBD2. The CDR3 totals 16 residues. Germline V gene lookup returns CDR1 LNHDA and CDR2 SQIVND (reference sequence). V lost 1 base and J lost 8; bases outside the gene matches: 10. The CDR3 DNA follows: TGTGCCAGTAGTATAGTAGGTGGGACTAGTCACCATGAGCAGTTCTTC. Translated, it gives CASSIVGGTSHHEQFF.

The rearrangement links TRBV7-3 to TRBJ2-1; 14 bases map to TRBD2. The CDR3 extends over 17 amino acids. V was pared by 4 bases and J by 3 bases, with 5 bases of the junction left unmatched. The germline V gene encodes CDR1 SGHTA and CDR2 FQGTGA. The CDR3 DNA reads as TGTGCCAGCAGCTCCACGACTAGCGGGAGGGGCTACAATGAGCAGTTCTTC. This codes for CASSSTTSGRGYNEQFF.

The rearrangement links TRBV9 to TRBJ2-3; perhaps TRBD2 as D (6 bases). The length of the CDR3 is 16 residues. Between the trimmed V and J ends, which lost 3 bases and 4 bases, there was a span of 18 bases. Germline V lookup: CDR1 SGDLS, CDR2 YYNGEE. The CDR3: CASSASEASVSDTQYF. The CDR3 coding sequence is TGTGCCAGCAGCGCGAGCGAGGCTAGCGTTTCAGATACGCAGTATTTT.

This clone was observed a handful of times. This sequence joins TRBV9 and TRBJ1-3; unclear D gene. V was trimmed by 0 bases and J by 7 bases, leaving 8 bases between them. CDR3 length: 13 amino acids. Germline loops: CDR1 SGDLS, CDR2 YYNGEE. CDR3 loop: CASSVVPGNTIYF. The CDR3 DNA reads TGTGCCAGCAGCGTAGTCCCGGGGAACACCATATATTTT.

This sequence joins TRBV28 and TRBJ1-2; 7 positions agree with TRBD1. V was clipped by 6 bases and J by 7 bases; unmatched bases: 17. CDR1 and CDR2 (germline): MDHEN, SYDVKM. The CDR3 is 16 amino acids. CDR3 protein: CASSRLGDDRVGGYTF. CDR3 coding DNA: TGTGCCAGCAGCCGTTTAGGCGACGACAGGGTGGGTGGCTACACCTTC.

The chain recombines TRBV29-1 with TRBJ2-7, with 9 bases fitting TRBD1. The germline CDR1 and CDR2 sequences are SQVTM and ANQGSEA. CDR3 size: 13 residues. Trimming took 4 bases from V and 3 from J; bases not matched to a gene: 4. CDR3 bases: TGCAGCGTTGTAGGACAGGGGCTCTACGAGCAGTACTTC. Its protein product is CSVVGQGLYEQYF.